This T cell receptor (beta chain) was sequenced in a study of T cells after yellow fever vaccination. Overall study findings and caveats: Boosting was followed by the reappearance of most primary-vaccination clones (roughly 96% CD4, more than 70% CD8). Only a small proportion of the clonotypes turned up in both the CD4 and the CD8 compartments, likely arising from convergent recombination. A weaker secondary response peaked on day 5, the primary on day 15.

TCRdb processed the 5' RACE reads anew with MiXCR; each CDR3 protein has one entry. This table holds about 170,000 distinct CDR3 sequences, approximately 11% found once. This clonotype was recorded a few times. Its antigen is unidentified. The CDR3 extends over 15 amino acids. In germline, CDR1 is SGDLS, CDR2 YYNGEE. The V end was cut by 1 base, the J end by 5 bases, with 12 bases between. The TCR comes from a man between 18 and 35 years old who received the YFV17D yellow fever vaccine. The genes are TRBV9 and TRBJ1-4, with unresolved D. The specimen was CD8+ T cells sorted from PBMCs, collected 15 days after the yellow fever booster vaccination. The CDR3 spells CASSVKPGSNEKLFF. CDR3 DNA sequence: TGTGCCAGCAGCGTAAAACCGGGTAGCAATGAAAAACTGTTTTTT.